The 8 T cell receptor beta chains presented below share a single source sample, sequenced in a study of shared clonotypes between healthy human individuals. Sequencing was performed with immunoSEQ multiplex PCR; in TCRdb, only in-frame clones are kept and a portion is missing. The sample has 1,500,000 or so clones; more than 95% are singletons. The sample taken for sequencing was naive CD4+ T cells sorted from blood. Subset noted: CD45RA+ positively selected. The origin of the receptors is a man aged 25-45 years in good health.

The gene calls are TRBV5-6 and TRBJ1-5; unclear D gene. This CDR3 is built from 16 residues. Trimming shortened V by 2 bases and J by 7 bases, and 19 bases separated the two germline ends. The germline V gene has CDR1 SGHDT and CDR2 YYEEEE. The CDR3 sequence is CASSFGRRSWSQPQHF. Written as DNA, the CDR3 is TGTGCCAGCAGCTTCGGGCGGCGTTCCTGGTCGCAGCCCCAGCATTTT.

The J gene is TRBJ2-5, the V gene TRBV9; a weak D match, TRBD2 (6 bases). The CDR3 is 14 amino acids. CDR1 and CDR2 (germline): SGDLS, YYNGEE. V was shortened by 4 bases and J by 3 bases, with 13 bases between the two germline ends. CDR3 in amino acids: CASSRSGQKETQYF. CDR3 coding DNA: TGTGCCAGCAGCAGAAGCGGGCAAAAAGAGACCCAGTACTTC. Looking up the rest from reference TRBV9 and TRBJ2-5 gives the full variable domain: DSGVTQTPKHLITATGQRVTLRCSPRSGDLSVYWYQQSLDQGLQFLIQYYNGEERAKGNILERFSAQQFPDLHSELNLSSLELGDSALYFCASSRSGQKETQYFGPGTRLLVL.

This clone occurred once. V usage is TRBV19 and J usage is TRBJ2-1, with D unclear. CDR3 length equals 12 residues. The V end lost 5 bases, the J end lost 8 bases, and 10 bases lay between the germline ends. CDR1 is LNHDA, CDR2 SQIVND, per germline (reference sequence). CDR3 sequence reads: CASSPPGHEQFF. The CDR3 coding sequence is TGTGCCAGTAGTCCCCCCGGTCATGAGCAGTTCTTC.

The gene calls are TRBV27 and TRBJ2-1; 14 bases are shared with TRBD2. Per germline, CDR1 MNHEY and CDR2 SMNVEV (reference sequence). Trimming removed 4 bases from V and 6 bases from J; junction bases left unmatched: 5. The CDR3 consists of 16 residues. Here the CDR3 reads CASSWGLAGARNEQFF. As DNA, the CDR3 is TGTGCCAGCAGTTGGGGACTAGCGGGAGCACGCAATGAGCAGTTCTTC.

In DNA, the CDR3 is TGTGCCATCAGTATAGCGGGAGGCTCCACAGATACGCAGTATTTT. It codes for CAISIAGGSTDTQYF. The chain links TRBV10-3 to TRBJ2-3; 10 nucleotides match TRBD2. The CDR3 runs 15 residues. Germline V gene lookup returns CDR1 ENHRY and CDR2 SYGVKD. After removal of 5 bases from V and 2 bases from J, the junction contained 4 bases not matched to a gene.

Points on this clone: Mismatch with germline at one junction end may stem from a read error. The chain joins TRBV2 to TRBJ2-7, with 13 bases fitting TRBD2. Germline V gene sequence: CDR1 SNHLY, CDR2 FYNNEI. The CDR3 has 13 amino acids. DNA of the CDR3: TGTGCCAGCATGCAGACTTCCGGGACTAGCGGGAACTTC. Amino acid sequence: CASMQTSGTSGNF.

The chain recombines TRBV7-2 with TRBJ2-7; D is ambiguous. The V end was cut by 5 bases, the J end by 3 bases, with 17 bases between. The CDR3 sequence is 15 residues long. Germline CDR1 SGHTA, CDR2 FQGNSA. Here the CDR3 reads CASSLTSKTSYEQYF. CDR3 DNA sequence: TGTGCCAGCAGCCTCACCAGCAAGACCAGCTACGAGCAGTACTTC. The full variable domain, rest sourced from reference TRBV7-2 and TRBJ2-7, is GAGVSQSPSNKVTEKGKDVELRCDPISGHTALYWYRQSLGQGLEFLIYFQGNSAPDKSGLPSDRFSAERTGGSVSTLTIQRTQQEDSAVYLCASSLTSKTSYEQYFGPGTRLTVT.

This clone was detected a few times. This chain uses TRBV29-1 with TRBJ2-2; possible D gene TRBD1, 6 bases. Germline CDR1 and CDR2: SQVTM and ANQGSEA. Trimming removed 3 bases from V and 4 bases from J, with 9 bases in between. This CDR3 is built from 13 residues. The CDR3, as DNA: TGCAGCGTTGAGGGGGCGGGCACCGGGGAGCTGTTTTTT. Its protein product is CSVEGAGTGELFF.